The 22 T cell receptor beta chains below come from one sample, sequenced in a study of beta chain features in type 1 diabetes. Findings and caveats of the study: Type 1 diabetes patients had moderately but significantly shorter TCRB CDR3s in all four CD4+ subsets.

These receptors lack a known antigen. What was sequenced were expressed TCRB transcripts, since all of the isolated RNA had been reverse transcribed. Data came from immunoSEQ multiplex PCR; TCRdb stores just in-frame clones and leaves some out. Of under 350,000 clones listed, around 25% are singletons. Sample: naive CD4+ T cells from blood. These receptors originate from a woman younger than 45 with type 1 diabetes.

This chain connects TRBV30 to TRBJ1-1, with 11 bases aligning to TRBD1. V gave up 3 bases and J gave up 1 base; unmatched junction bases: 4. The CDR3 is 15 residues long. Germline loops: CDR1 GTSNPN, CDR2 SVGIG (reference sequence). The CDR3 DNA follows: TGTGCCTGGAGGGCGGGGACAGGGGGGAACACTGAAGCTTTCTTT. Translating gives CAWRAGTGGNTEAFF.

The rearrangement joins TRBV2 to TRBJ2-5; a weak D match, TRBD1 (6 bases). In germline, CDR1 is SNHLY, CDR2 FYNNEI. V lost 8 bases and J lost 5, with 12 bases in between. This CDR3 spans 12 amino acids. The CDR3 sequence: CASQTGSETQYF. CDR3 nucleotide sequence: TGTGCCAGCCAAACAGGGTCGGAGACCCAGTACTTC.

The rearrangement uses TRBV4-1 and TRBJ2-4, with 9 bases that match TRBD1. The CDR3 totals 15 residues. Germline V gene data show CDR1 as MGHRA and CDR2 as YSYEKL. The V and J ends lost 2 bases and 7 bases, in that order; junction bases with no gene match: 6. The CDR3 coding sequence is TGCGCCAGCAGCCAACCGGGACAGGGAGTGAACATTCAGTACTTC. Its translation is CASSQPGQGVNIQYF.

This clone was counted only a few times. J is TRBJ2-7 and V is TRBV7-9; 7 bases line up with TRBD1. Per the germline V gene, CDR1 is SEHNR and CDR2 is FQNEAQ (reference sequence). J lost 3 bases, V lost 5 bases, and 7 bases had no gene match. The CDR3 sequence is 14 residues long. Here the CDR3 DNA reads TGTGCCAGCAGCACAGACCGGGACAGCTACGAGCAGTACTTC. Translating it yields CASSTDRDSYEQYF.

The rearrangement uses TRBV5-4 and TRBJ2-3; D not certain. Germline V gene sequence: CDR1 SGHNT, CDR2 YYREEE (reference sequence). With 4 bases removed from V and 0 bases from J, the gap between germline ends came to 6 bases. This CDR3 has 13 amino acids. CDR3 sequence: CASSPASTDTQYF. In DNA form, the CDR3 reads TGTGCCAGCAGCCCCGCGAGCACAGATACGCAGTATTTT. Full variable domain (missing parts from reference TRBV5-4 and TRBJ2-3): ETGVTQSPTHLIKTRGQQVTLRCSSQSGHNTVSWYQQALGQGPQFIFQYYREEENGRGNFPPRFSGLQFPNYSSELNVNALELDDSALYLCASSPASTDTQYFGPGTRLTVL.

The rearrangement links TRBV30 to TRBJ2-4; 8 bases match TRBD1. The CDR3 runs to 14 residues. Germline CDR1 reads GTSNPN; CDR2 reads SVGIG (reference sequence). The trim removed 4 bases at V and 2 bases at J, leaving 4 bases unmatched. The CDR3 nucleotides are TGTGCCTGGAACAGGGGGTTTACCAAAAACATTCAGTACTTC. Protein sequence: CAWNRGFTKNIQYF.

This clone came up a few times. J is TRBJ1-2 and V is TRBV4-1; 7 bases match TRBD1. V shed 4 bases, J shed 6 bases, and the junction held 5 bases outside the gene matches. Germline CDR1 is MGHRA and CDR2 is YSYEKL. The CDR3 runs 13 residues. The CDR3 DNA is TGCGCCAGCAGCCCGGGACAGTTTAATGGCTACACCTTC. It translates to CASSPGQFNGYTF.

The CDR3 protein is CSGTEYYNEQFF. The CDR3, as DNA: TGCAGCGGGACAGAATACTACAATGAGCAGTTCTTC. This chain connects TRBV29-1 to TRBJ2-1, with D possibly TRBD1 on 6 matching bases. Trimming removed 7 bases from V and 3 bases from J, with 10 bases in between. The CDR3 totals 12 residues. CDR1 SQVTM and CDR2 ANQGSEA come from the germline V gene.

The chain joins TRBV9 to TRBJ2-3; 14 nucleotides align to TRBD2. V dropped 3 bases and J dropped 3; count of bases not matched to a gene: 3. CDR1 and CDR2 (germline): SGDLS, YYNGEE. CDR3 length: 16 amino acids. The CDR3 here is CASSGGLAGVTDTQYF. The CDR3 DNA sequence: TGTGCCAGCAGCGGGGGACTAGCGGGAGTTACAGATACGCAGTATTTT.

The CDR3 sequence: CASGTGGSNYGYTF. The CDR3 nucleotides are TGTGCCAGCGGAACAGGGGGGAGCAACTATGGCTACACCTTC. The rearrangement links TRBV2 to TRBJ1-2; the match to TRBD1 covers 8 bases. J was trimmed by 2 bases and V by 8 bases; bases with no gene match: 7. From germline, CDR1 is SNHLY and CDR2 FYNNEI. The CDR3 covers 14 residues.

V is TRBV4-1 and J is TRBJ1-5; TRBD1 agrees at 8 bases. The CDR3 contains 16 residues. Trimming took 0 bases from V and 7 from J; bases not matched to a gene: 8. Germline-derived CDR1 and CDR2 are MGHRA and YSYEKL. CDR3 in amino acids: CASSQEGGQGGQPQHF. CDR3 DNA sequence: TGCGCCAGCAGCCAAGAAGGAGGACAGGGTGGGCAGCCCCAGCATTTT.

The chain links TRBV5-1 to TRBJ2-7; D remains ambiguous. Trimming removed 4 bases at V and 3 bases at J, with 5 bases between. CDR1 is SGHRS, CDR2 YFSETQ, per germline. The CDR3 extends over 11 amino acids. CDR3 in DNA: TGCGCCAGCAGCAATCACTACGAGCAGTACTTC. This gives the protein CASSNHYEQYF.

The table lists this clone with a few counts. This chain connects TRBV6-4 to TRBJ2-3; a weak D match, TRBD1 (5 bases). The V gene's germline CDR1 is MRHNA and CDR2 SNTAGT. The CDR3 runs 15 residues. V lost 2 bases and J lost 6, with 15 bases in between. CDR3 DNA: TGTGCCAGCAGTGACGGGGCAGGACCAGGGGATACGCAGTATTTT. It is translated as CASSDGAGPGDTQYF.

On this clone itself: Other DNA sequences in the same sample also yield this CDR3. The chain recombines TRBV5-1 with TRBJ2-5; 9 bases align to TRBD2. The germline V gene encodes CDR1 SGHRS and CDR2 YFSETQ. Germline trimming cut 0 bases from V and 3 bases from J; bases unmatched to any gene: 3. The CDR3 is 15 amino acids. This CDR3 reads CASSLGLAEEETQYF. CDR3 in DNA: TGCGCCAGCAGCTTGGGACTAGCGGAAGAAGAGACCCAGTACTTC.

The chain is built from TRBV5-1 and TRBJ1-4, with D possibly matching TRBD1 (5 bases). V was cut by 4 bases and J by 0 bases, with 22 bases left in between. CDR1 and CDR2 from the germline V gene are SGHRS and YFSETQ. The CDR3 is 19 residues long. The CDR3 DNA follows: TGCGCCAGCAGCGGACGGAGGGGAGCCGGCGTTGCAACTAATGAAAAACTGTTTTTT. This gives the protein CASSGRRGAGVATNEKLFF.

This chain connects TRBV2 to TRBJ2-2, with D possibly TRBD1 on 6 matching bases. Germline assignment: CDR1 SNHLY and CDR2 FYNNEI. CDR3 length: 14 residues. V lost 6 bases, J lost 3 bases, and 11 bases lay in between. The CDR3 DNA reads as TGTGCCAGCAGCGGACAGAGTTACACCGGGGAGCTGTTTTTT. As protein: CASSGQSYTGELFF.

This clone was counted between two and nine times. V is TRBV6-1 and J is TRBJ1-2; 9 nucleotides agree with TRBD1. With 4 bases clipped from V and 7 bases from J, the junction kept 7 bases outside the gene matches. Germline lookup yields CDR1 MNHNS and CDR2 SASEGT. This CDR3 is built from 14 residues. The CDR3 DNA follows: TGTGCCAGCAGTGCTGGACAGGGGAGAACTGGCTACACCTTC. This sequence encodes CASSAGQGRTGYTF.

V and J are TRBV10-2 and TRBJ1-1; D remains unclear. Germline V gene lookup returns CDR1 WSHSY and CDR2 SAAADI. The CDR3 totals 14 residues. The V gene lost 4 bases and the J gene lost 3 bases, with 12 bases spanning the gap. Here the CDR3 DNA reads TGCGCCAGCAGTGTATTACAGTTGGACACTGAAGCTTTCTTT. Protein sequence: CASSVLQLDTEAFF.

The sample holds a few counts of this clone. The rearrangement joins TRBV5-6 to TRBJ2-1, with 11 bases lining up with TRBD2. The J segment lost 3 bases and the V segment lost 4 bases, leaving 3 bases of the junction unmatched. The CDR3 is made up of 15 amino acids. The germline V gene encodes CDR1 SGHDT and CDR2 YYEEEE. DNA of the CDR3: TGTGCCAGCAGCGATCTAGCGGGAGGCTACAATGAGCAGTTCTTC. Amino acids: CASSDLAGGYNEQFF.

This clone was seen more than once but under ten times. CDR3 DNA sequence: TGTGCCAGCAGTGAACTAGCGGGAAGCTCCTACGAGCAGTACTTC. Protein: CASSELAGSSYEQYF. V gene TRBV2 combines with J gene TRBJ2-7; TRBD2 matches 9 bases. CDR1 is SNHLY and CDR2 is FYNNEI in the germline V gene. J lost 0 bases, V lost 2 bases, and 2 bases had no gene match. The CDR3 loop spans 15 amino acids.

The V call is TRBV2, the J call TRBJ2-1; weak D call: TRBD2 (6 bases). The CDR3 consists of 13 residues. V was pared by 4 bases and J by 7 bases, with 11 bases between. The germline CDR1 and CDR2 sequences are SNHLY and FYNNEI. The CDR3 here is CASSVRGSNEQFF. Written as DNA, the CDR3 is TGTGCCAGCAGTGTTCGGGGGTCGAATGAGCAGTTCTTC.

The chain is built from TRBV28 and TRBJ2-2; TRBD2 is a possible D gene (5 bases). This CDR3 contains 15 residues. CDR1 MDHEN and CDR2 SYDVKM come from the germline V gene. Between the trimmed V and J ends, which lost 1 base and 8 bases, there was a span of 14 bases. The CDR3: CASSLSRPPGGELFF. The CDR3 DNA reads TGTGCCAGCAGTTTATCAAGGCCCCCGGGGGGGGAGCTGTTTTTT.